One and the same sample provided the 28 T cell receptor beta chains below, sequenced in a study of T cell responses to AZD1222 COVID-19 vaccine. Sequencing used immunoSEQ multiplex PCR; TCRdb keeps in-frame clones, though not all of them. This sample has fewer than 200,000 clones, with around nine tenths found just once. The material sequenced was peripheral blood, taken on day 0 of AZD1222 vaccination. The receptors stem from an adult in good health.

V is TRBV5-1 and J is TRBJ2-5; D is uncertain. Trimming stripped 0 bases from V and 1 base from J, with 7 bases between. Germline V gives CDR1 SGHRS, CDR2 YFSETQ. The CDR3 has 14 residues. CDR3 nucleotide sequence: TGCGCCAGCAGCTTGGGCTCCAGCCAAGAGACCCAGTACTTC. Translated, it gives CASSLGSSQETQYF. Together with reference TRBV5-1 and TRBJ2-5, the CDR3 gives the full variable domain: KAGVTQTPRYLIKTRGQQVTLSCSPISGHRSVSWYQQTPGQGLQFLFEYFSETQRNKGNFPGRFSGRQFSNSRSEMNVSTLELGDSALYLCASSLGSSQETQYFGPGTRLLVL.

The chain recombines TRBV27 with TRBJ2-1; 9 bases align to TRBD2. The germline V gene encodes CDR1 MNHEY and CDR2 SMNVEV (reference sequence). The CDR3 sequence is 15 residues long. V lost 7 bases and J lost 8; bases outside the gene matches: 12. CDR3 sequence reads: CASTLVGSGSYEQFF. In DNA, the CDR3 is TGTGCCAGCACCCTCGTGGGTAGCGGGAGCTATGAGCAGTTCTTC.

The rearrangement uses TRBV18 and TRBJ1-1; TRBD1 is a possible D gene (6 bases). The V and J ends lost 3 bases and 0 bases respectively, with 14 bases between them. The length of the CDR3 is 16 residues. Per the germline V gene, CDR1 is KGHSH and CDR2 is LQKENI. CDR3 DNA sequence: TGTGCCAGCTCACCCTCCGGGACAAGAGTGAACACTGAAGCTTTCTTT. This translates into CASSPSGTRVNTEAFF.

CDR3 nucleotide sequence: TGTGCCACCAGCAGTCAATCGTCCCGGCGGGACAATGAGCAGTTCTTC. Translated, it gives CATSSQSSRRDNEQFF. The rearrangement joins TRBV15 to TRBJ2-1; tentatively, D is TRBD2 (5 bases). This CDR3 contains 16 residues. Germline CDR1 reads LNHNV; CDR2 reads YYDKDF (reference sequence). With 3 bases removed from V and 5 bases from J, the gap between germline ends came to 17 bases.

CDR3 sequence reads: CASSLDNGPRFF. The CDR3 DNA reads as TGTGCCAGCAGTTTAGACAACGGGCCACGATTCTTC. This chain joins TRBV27 and TRBJ2-1; D unclear. There are 12 residues in the CDR3. In germline, CDR1 is MNHEY, CDR2 SMNVEV (reference sequence). Trimming took off 2 bases at V and 16 bases at J, with 15 bases between the two ends.

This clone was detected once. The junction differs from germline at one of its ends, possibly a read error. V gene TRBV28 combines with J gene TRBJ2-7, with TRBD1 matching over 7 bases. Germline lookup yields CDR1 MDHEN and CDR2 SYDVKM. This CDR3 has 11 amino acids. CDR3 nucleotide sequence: TGTGCCAGCAGTTTACGGGACAGCCCTCTTTTC. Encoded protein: CASSLRDSPLF.

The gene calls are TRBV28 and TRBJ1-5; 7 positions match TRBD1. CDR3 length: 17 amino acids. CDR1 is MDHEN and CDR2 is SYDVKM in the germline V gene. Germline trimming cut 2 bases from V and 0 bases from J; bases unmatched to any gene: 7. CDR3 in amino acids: CASSLISGTASNQPQHF. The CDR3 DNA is TGTGCCAGCAGTTTAATTAGTGGGACAGCTAGCAATCAGCCCCAGCATTTT.

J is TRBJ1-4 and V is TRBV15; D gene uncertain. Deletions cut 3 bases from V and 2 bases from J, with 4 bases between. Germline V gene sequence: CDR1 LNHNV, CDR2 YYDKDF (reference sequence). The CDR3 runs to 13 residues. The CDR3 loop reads CATSRRTNEKLFF. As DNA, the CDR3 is TGTGCCACCAGCAGGAGGACTAATGAAAAACTGTTTTTT.

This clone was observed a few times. CDR3 in DNA: TGTGCCAGCAGCCGGCGGGAGGGCTGGACCGGGGAGCTGTTTTTT. Translating it yields CASSRREGWTGELFF. The chain combines TRBV3-1 (or the pseudogene TRBV3-2) with TRBJ2-2; 9 bases line up with TRBD2. Germline loops: CDR1 LGHDT, CDR2 YNNKEL (reference sequence). CDR3 length: 15 amino acids. Trimming at V came to 4 bases and at J to 5 bases, leaving 5 bases not matched to a gene.

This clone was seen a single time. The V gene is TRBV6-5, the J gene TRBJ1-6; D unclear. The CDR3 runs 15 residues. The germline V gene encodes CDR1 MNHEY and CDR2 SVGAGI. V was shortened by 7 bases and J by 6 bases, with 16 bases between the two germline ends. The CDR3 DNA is TGTGCCAGCAAGACACTGCTGGCGGGTAATTCACCCCTCCACTTT. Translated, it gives CASKTLLAGNSPLHF.

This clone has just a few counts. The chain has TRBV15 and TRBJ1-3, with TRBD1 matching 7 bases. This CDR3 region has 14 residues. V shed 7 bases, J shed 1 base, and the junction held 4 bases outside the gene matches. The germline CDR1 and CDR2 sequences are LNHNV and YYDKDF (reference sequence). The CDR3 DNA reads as TGTGCCACCAAGACAGGGAGGTCTGGAAACACCATATATTTT. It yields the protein CATKTGRSGNTIYF. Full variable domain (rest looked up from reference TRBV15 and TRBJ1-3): DAMVIQNPRYQVTQFGKPVTLSCSQTLNHNVMYWYQQKSSQAPKLLFHYYDKDFNNEADTPDNFQSRRPNTSFCFLDIRSPGLGDTAMYLCATKTGRSGNTIYFGEGSWLTVV.

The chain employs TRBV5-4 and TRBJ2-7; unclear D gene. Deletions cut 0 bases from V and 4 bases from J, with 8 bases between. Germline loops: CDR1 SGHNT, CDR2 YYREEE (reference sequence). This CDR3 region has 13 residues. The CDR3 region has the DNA TGTGCCAGCAGCTTGGAAGGGCGGTACGAGCAGTACTTC. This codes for CASSLEGRYEQYF. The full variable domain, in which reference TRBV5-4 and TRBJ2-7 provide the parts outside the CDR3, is ETGVTQSPTHLIKTRGQQVTLRCSSQSGHNTVSWYQQALGQGPQFIFQYYREEENGRGNFPPRFSGLQFPNYSSELNVNALELDDSALYLCASSLEGRYEQYFGPGTRLTVT.

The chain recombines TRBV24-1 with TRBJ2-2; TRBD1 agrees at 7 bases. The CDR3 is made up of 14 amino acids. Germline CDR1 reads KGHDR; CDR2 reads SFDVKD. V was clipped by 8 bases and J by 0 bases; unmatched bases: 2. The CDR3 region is CATTGQANTGELFF. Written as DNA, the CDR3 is TGTGCCACCACCGGACAGGCGAACACCGGGGAGCTGTTTTTT.

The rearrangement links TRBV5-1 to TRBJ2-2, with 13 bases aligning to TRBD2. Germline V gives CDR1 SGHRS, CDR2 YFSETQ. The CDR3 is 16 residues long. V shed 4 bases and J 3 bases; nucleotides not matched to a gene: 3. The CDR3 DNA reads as TGCGCCAGCAGCGGGGGACTAGCGGGGTACACCGGGGAGCTGTTTTTT. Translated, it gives CASSGGLAGYTGELFF.

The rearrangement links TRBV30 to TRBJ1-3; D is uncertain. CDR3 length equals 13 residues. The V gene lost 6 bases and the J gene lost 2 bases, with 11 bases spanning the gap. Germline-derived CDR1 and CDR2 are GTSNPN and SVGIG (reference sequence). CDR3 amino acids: CACHTGTGNTIYF. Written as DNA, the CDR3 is TGTGCCTGCCACACGGGGACTGGAAACACCATATATTTT.

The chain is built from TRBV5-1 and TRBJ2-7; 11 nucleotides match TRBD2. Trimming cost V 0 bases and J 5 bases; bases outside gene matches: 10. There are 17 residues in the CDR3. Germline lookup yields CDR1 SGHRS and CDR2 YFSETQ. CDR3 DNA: TGCGCCAGCAGCTTGGAGCGAGGACTAGCGGGTGTCCACGAGCAGTACTTC. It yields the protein CASSLERGLAGVHEQYF.

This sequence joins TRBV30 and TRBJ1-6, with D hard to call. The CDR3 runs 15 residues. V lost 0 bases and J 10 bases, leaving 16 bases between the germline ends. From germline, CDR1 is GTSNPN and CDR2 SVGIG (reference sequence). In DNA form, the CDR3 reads TGTGCCTGGAGTGTAGGATGGCCGTCCCACTCACCCCTCCACTTT. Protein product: CAWSVGWPSHSPLHF.

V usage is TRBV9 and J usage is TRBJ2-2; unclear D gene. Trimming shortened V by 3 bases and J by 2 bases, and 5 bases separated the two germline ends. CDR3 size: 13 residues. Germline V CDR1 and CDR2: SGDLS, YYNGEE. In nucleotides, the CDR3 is TGTGCCAGCAGCGCCATAAACACCGGGGAGCTGTTTTTT. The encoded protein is CASSAINTGELFF. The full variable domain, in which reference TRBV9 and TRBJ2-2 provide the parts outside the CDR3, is DSGVTQTPKHLITATGQRVTLRCSPRSGDLSVYWYQQSLDQGLQFLIQYYNGEERAKGNILERFSAQQFPDLHSELNLSSLELGDSALYFCASSAINTGELFFGEGSRLTVL.

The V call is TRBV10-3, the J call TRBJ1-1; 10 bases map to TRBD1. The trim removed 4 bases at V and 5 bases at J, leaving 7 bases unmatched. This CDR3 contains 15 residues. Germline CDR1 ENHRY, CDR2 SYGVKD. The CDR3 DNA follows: TGTGCCATCAGTGCCGGGACAGGGGTAGGGACTGAAGCTTTCTTT. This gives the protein CAISAGTGVGTEAFF.

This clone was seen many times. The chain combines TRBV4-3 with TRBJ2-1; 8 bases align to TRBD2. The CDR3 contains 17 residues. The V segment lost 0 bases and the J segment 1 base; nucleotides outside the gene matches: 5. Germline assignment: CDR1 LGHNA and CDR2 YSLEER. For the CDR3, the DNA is TGCGCCAGCAGCCAAGATCTGGCTAGCGGGTCCTACAATGAGCAGTTCTTC. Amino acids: CASSQDLASGSYNEQFF.

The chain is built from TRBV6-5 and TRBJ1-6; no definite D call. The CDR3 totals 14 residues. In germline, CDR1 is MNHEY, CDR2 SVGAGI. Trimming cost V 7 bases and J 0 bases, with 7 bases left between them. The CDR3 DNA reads TGTGCCAGCAATCCTGCCTCCTATAATTCACCCCTCCACTTT. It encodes CASNPASYNSPLHF.

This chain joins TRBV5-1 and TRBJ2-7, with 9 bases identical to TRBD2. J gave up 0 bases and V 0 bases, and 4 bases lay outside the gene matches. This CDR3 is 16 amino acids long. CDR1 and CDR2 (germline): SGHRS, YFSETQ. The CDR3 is CASSLVAAGGSYEQYF. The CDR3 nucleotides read TGCGCCAGCAGCTTGGTAGCAGCGGGAGGCTCCTACGAGCAGTACTTC.

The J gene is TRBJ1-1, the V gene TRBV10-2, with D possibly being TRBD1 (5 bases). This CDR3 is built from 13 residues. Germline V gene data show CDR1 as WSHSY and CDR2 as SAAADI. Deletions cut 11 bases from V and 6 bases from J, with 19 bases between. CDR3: CASLGVVGAEAFF. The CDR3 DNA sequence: TGCGCCTCCCTGGGGGTTGTAGGCGCTGAAGCTTTCTTT.

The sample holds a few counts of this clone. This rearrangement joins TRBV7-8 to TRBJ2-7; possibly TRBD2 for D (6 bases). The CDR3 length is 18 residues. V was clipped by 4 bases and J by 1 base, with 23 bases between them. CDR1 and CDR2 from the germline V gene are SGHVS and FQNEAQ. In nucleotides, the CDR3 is TGTGCCAGCAGCTCGAGCCTCCTCCCGGGACTTAAATCCTACGAGCAGTACTTC. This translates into CASSSSLLPGLKSYEQYF.

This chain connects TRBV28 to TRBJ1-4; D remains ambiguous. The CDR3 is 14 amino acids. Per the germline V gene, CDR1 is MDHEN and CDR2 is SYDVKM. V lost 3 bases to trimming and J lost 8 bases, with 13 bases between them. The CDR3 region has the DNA TGTGCCAGCAGTTTGTCCGGGGAGAAGGAAAAACTGTTTTTT. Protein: CASSLSGEKEKLFF.

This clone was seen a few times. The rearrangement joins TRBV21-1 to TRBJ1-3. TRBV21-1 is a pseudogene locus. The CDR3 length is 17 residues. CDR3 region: CASRRGGRSVRGNTIYF. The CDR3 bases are TGTGCCAGCAGGAGAGGAGGGCGATCCGTCCGTGGAAACACCATATATTTT.

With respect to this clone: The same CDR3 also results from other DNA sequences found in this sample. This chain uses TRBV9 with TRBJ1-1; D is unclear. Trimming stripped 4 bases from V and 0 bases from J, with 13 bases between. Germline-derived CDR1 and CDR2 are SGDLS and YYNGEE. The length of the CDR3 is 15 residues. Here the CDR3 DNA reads TGTGCCAGCAGCTCCCGGACGGGAATGAACACTGAAGCTTTCTTT. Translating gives CASSSRTGMNTEAFF.

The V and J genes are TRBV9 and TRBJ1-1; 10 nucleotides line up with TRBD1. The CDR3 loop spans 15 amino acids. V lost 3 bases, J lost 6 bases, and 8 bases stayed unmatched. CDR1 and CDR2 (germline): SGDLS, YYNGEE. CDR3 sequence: CASSGFEGTGAEAFF. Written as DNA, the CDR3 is TGTGCCAGCAGCGGATTCGAAGGGACAGGGGCTGAAGCTTTCTTT.